Below are 3 T cell receptor beta chains sequenced from a single sample in a study of blood T cell repertoires in COVID-19. The protocol was immunoSEQ multiplex PCR, while the TCRdb copy is restricted to in-frame clones and leaves out a portion. Of under 300,000 clones in the sample, about 88% were seen once. The sample was peripheral blood. Every receptor here comes from a woman in her 70s with active or convalescent COVID-19.

The rearrangement links TRBV7-2 to TRBJ1-5; D gene unclear. The V gene lost 4 bases and the J gene lost 4 bases, with 14 bases spanning the gap. Germline V gene lookup returns CDR1 SGHTA and CDR2 FQGNSA. The CDR3 extends over 15 amino acids. The CDR3 spells CASSYVLGVNQPQHF. In DNA form, the CDR3 reads TGTGCCAGCAGCTACGTTCTCGGGGTAAATCAGCCCCAGCATTTT. Full variable domain (missing parts from reference TRBV7-2 and TRBJ1-5): GAGVSQSPSNKVTEKGKDVELRCDPISGHTALYWYRQSLGQGLEFLIYFQGNSAPDKSGLPSDRFSAERTGGSVSTLTIQRTQQEDSAVYLCASSYVLGVNQPQHFGDGTRLSIL.

The chain links TRBV4-3 to TRBJ1-6; D is undetermined. Trimming stripped 0 bases from V and 1 base from J, with 7 bases between. Germline V lookup: CDR1 LGHNA, CDR2 YSLEER. This CDR3 region has 16 residues. This chain's CDR3 is CASSQEAGSYNSPLHF. CDR3 bases: TGCGCCAGCAGCCAAGAGGCGGGGTCCTATAATTCACCCCTCCACTTT.

The J gene is TRBJ2-1, the V gene TRBV24-1; 9 positions match TRBD2. The CDR3 runs to 15 residues. Trimming removed 5 bases from V and 2 bases from J; junction bases left unmatched: 3. Germline loops: CDR1 KGHDR, CDR2 SFDVKD. This CDR3 is CATSGERGAYNEQFF. The CDR3 region has the DNA TGTGCCACCAGTGGTGAGCGGGGGGCCTACAATGAGCAGTTCTTC.